One sample yielded the 8 T cell receptor beta chains listed below, sequenced in a study of low-dose radiotherapy and immunotherapy resistance in tumors. Gene-specific TRAV and TRBV primers were used for first-strand cDNA, covering alpha and beta chains. The PCR that amplified TCRs ran for 20 cycles, relying on a constant-region primer and a V-primer adapter. In TCRdb, the reads were re-called with MiXCR into one record per CDR3 protein. Of approximately 90,000 distinct CDR3 sequences listed, under 10% are singletons. Documented time point: before trial treatment. Sequences were derived from PBMCs, sampled before treatment. The receptors originated from a male donor with prostate cancer.

The sample holds many counts of this clonotype. The chain couples TRBV12-3 or TRBV12-4 to TRBJ2-1; 8 bases map to TRBD2. This CDR3 spans 14 amino acids. Trimming cost V 9 bases and J 4 bases; bases outside gene matches: 8. The CDR3 loop is CASCRSGGYNEQFF. CDR3 bases: TGTGCCAGTTGCCGGAGCGGGGGTTACAATGAGCAGTTCTTC.

At least ten counts were recorded for this clonotype. The J gene is TRBJ2-7, the V gene TRBV28; D unclear. This CDR3 region has 12 residues. V shed 4 bases and J shed 4 bases, with 8 bases lying between them. CDR1 is MDHEN, CDR2 SYDVKM, per germline. CDR3 protein: CASSSVLYEQYF. CDR3 coding DNA: TGTGCCAGCAGTTCCGTATTGTACGAGCAGTACTTC.

This clonotype occurred a few times. This chain joins TRBV12-3 or TRBV12-4 and TRBJ2-3; 9 bases are a match to TRBD2. The CDR3 consists of 15 residues. V dropped 0 bases and J dropped 5; count of bases not matched to a gene: 3. For the CDR3, the DNA is TGTGCCAGCAGTTTAGCGGTAGCGGGAGTAGATACGCAGTATTTT. Protein product: CASSLAVAGVDTQYF.

Many counts were recorded for this clonotype. The rearrangement uses TRBV7-9 and TRBJ2-2, with D tentatively TRBD2 (5 bases). V lost 1 base to trimming and J lost 4 bases, with 10 bases between them. Germline loops: CDR1 SEHNR, CDR2 FQNEAQ (reference sequence). This CDR3 contains 15 residues. The DNA for the CDR3 is TGTGCCAGCAGCTTAGAACGCCGGGGCACCGGGGAGCTGTTTTTT. It is translated as CASSLERRGTGELFF.

In its sample, this clonotype was seen many times. The CDR3: CASTPSVAAWVGELFF. The CDR3 DNA reads as TGTGCCAGCACCCCTAGCGTGGCCGCGTGGGTGGGGGAGCTGTTTTTT. The V and J genes are TRBV25-1 and TRBJ2-2, with D possibly being TRBD2 (6 bases). Germline CDR1 is MGHDK and CDR2 is SYGVNS. This CDR3 has 16 residues. V was pared by 7 bases and J by 8 bases, with 23 bases between.

This clonotype came up a few times. V gene TRBV14 combines with J gene TRBJ1-1; no clear D. The CDR3 spans 12 residues. Between the trimmed V and J ends, which lost 1 base and 8 bases, there was a span of 8 bases. Germline V gene data show CDR1 as SGHDN and CDR2 as FVKESK. CDR3 protein: CASSQVSTEAFF. In nucleotides, the CDR3 is TGTGCCAGCAGCCAAGTCTCAACGGAAGCTTTCTTT.

This clonotype has ten or more counts. This sequence joins TRBV7-2 and TRBJ2-7, with 11 bases lining up with TRBD2. Germline V CDR1 and CDR2: SGHTA, FQGNSA. The CDR3 runs to 15 residues. V trimming: 4 bases; J trimming: 3 bases; junction bases outside the gene matches: 5. Here the CDR3 reads CASSSGLAGLYEQYF. The DNA for the CDR3 is TGTGCCAGCAGCTCAGGACTAGCGGGCCTCTACGAGCAGTACTTC.

The gene calls are TRBV5-4 and TRBJ2-7, with 7 bases aligning to TRBD1. Germline CDR1 and CDR2: SGHNT and YYREEE (reference sequence). The CDR3 has 15 residues. The ends lost 2 bases at V and 1 base at J; junction bases unmatched: 6. The CDR3 DNA reads TGTGCCAGCAGCTTCACAGGGGAGAAGTCCTACGAGCAGTACTTC. Translating gives CASSFTGEKSYEQYF.